The clone carrying this T cell receptor beta chain has a count of ten or more. The data originate from a study of human T cells and chemical hapten exposure. Across the whole study: Diphenylcyclopropenone doses were given weekly to the scalps of patients across the approximately 22-week study. There were per-sample TCR yield variations, arising mainly from small pooled library volume differences.

TCRdb passed the RACE reads through MiXCR, listing each CDR3 protein once. Of around 340,000 distinct CDR3 sequences listed, under 8% are singletons. Time point here: patch test 1, 2 weeks after DPC sensitization. The treatment was: therapeutic diphenylcyclopropenone sensitization with weekly scalp DPC. Unfractionated whole blood yielded the extracted total RNA. J lost 3 bases, V lost 4 bases, and 5 bases had no gene match. The CDR3 sequence is 14 residues long. Germline CDR1 ENHRY, CDR2 SYGVKD. This specimen was whole blood, taken in connection with sensitization to the hapten diphenylcyclopropenone (DPC). The origin of this receptor is a woman between 18 and 29 years old with alopecia areata. Some clones in this sample may be carry-over from other donors' samples. V usage is TRBV10-3 and J usage is TRBJ2-5; TRBD1 agrees at 7 bases. CDR3 coding DNA: TGTGCCATCAGTGGCCGGGACAGCGAAGAGACCCAGTACTTC. This encodes CAISGRDSEETQYF.